Listed below are T cell receptor beta chains from one sample, sequenced in a study of control samples from healthy donors and cancer patients. The assay was immunoSEQ multiplex PCR, and TCRdb's table has in-frame clones only and misses some. Of 150,000 to 200,000 clones detected, nearly 90% appear once; the ten largest clones hold around 1.4%. The sequenced material came from blood. The source of these receptors is a woman aged 50 to 60 in good health. Each CDR3 is given with its conserved first and last residue. D genes are given only for firm matches. Clone size is shown for a subset of rows, as once, few, many or a class of expanded clone.

>TRBJ1-2|TRBV10-3|.|.
TGTGCCATCAGTGAGACAGGGCTAAATAGGGATGGCTACACCTTC
CAISETGLNRDGYTF
>TRBJ2-3|TRBV4-1|.|.
TGCGCCAGCAGCCAAGAAGCACTAGACGTCGATACGCAGTATTTT
CASSQEALDVDTQYF
>TRBJ1-2|TRBV15|.|once
TGTGCCACCAGCGCCCTGGGGTCACAGGTGATGCTCTCCACCTTC
CATSALGSQVMLSTF
>TRBJ2-7|TRBV7-2|.|.
TGTGCCAGCAGCTTAGATAAGGTGATCTCCTACGAGCAGTACTTC
CASSLDKVISYEQYF
>TRBJ2-4|TRBV5-6|TRBD2|few
TGTGCCAGCAGCGAACCGGGACTACTAGCCAAAAACATTCAGTACTTC
CASSEPGLLAKNIQYF
>TRBJ2-3|TRBV6-4|.|.
TGTGCCAGCAGTGTGGGAATCACAGATACGCAGTATTTT
CASSVGITDTQYF
>TRBJ1-3|TRBV4-3|TRBD1|few
TGCGCCAGCAGCCCCGGGACAGGGATAACCCCTGGGGGAAACACCATATATTTT
CASSPGTGITPGGNTIYF
>TRBJ2-2|TRBV19|TRBD2|.
TGTGCCAGTAGTTCCCCACGGCGGGAGGACTACACCGGGGAGCTGTTTTTT
CASSSPRREDYTGELFF
>TRBJ1-1|TRBV19|.|once
TGTGCCAGTAGTACTGGCGTTAACCAAGCTTTCTTT
CASSTGVNQAFF
>TRBJ1-2|TRBV6-1|.|.
TGTGCCAGCAGTGAAACGGGGAATACTAACTATGGCTACACCTTC
CASSETGNTNYGYTF
>TRBJ2-6|TRBV4-2|TRBD2|once
TGTGCCAGCAGCCAAGATCTGAGGCTAGCGGGAGGTCCTGGGGCCAACGTCCTGACTTTC
CASSQDLRLAGGPGANVLTF
>TRBJ1-6|TRBV27|TRBD1|.
TGTGCCAGCAGTGACACAGGGGGTAGATCACCCCTCCACTTT
CASSDTGGRSPLHF
>TRBJ1-3|TRBV9|TRBD1|.
TGTGCCAGCAGTCGGGACAGGTCATTCTCTGGAAACACCATATATTTT
CASSRDRSFSGNTIYF
>TRBJ2-7|TRBV6-5|TRBD2|.
TGTGCCAGCACCTCTAGCGGGAGCAGCTCCTACGAGCAGTACTTC
CASTSSGSSSYEQYF
>TRBJ1-6|TRBV5-1|.|.
TGCGCCAGCAGCCTAGAGACTAATTCACCCCTCCACTTT
CASSLETNSPLHF
>TRBJ2-7|TRBV14|TRBD2|.
TGTGCCAGCAGCCTCGGGGGGTGGGATCACGAGCAGTACTTC
CASSLGGWDHEQYF
>TRBJ2-1|TRBV27|.|.
TGTGCCAGCACCCGCAATGAGGGCAATGAGCAGTTCTTC
CASTRNEGNEQFF
>TRBJ1-2|TRBV5-1|TRBD1|.
TGCGCCAGCAGCTCCGGCGGCAGGGGGGAAGGTGGCTACACCTTC
CASSSGGRGEGGYTF
>TRBJ2-5|TRBV5-1|TRBD1|.
TGCGCCAGCAGCTTGGCCACGGACAGGGGTTCCCAAGAGACCCAGTACTTC
CASSLATDRGSQETQYF
>TRBJ1-1|TRBV3-1/TRBV3-2|.|.
TGTGCCAGCAGCCAAGTTTCGGTGAACACTGAAGCTTTCTTT
CASSQVSVNTEAFF
>TRBJ1-5|TRBV4-1|.|.
TGCGCCAGCAGCCAAGATGCCCCCCGCCCCGGGCAGCCCCAGCATTTT
CASSQDAPRPGQPQHF
>TRBJ1-4|TRBV30|TRBD1|few
TGTGCCTGCTCCAGGGGGCTTTATGAAAAACTGTTTTTT
CACSRGLYEKLFF
>TRBJ2-5|TRBV7-2|.|.
TGTGCCAGCAGGTTTACAGGGACAGAGACCCAGTACTTC
CASRFTGTETQYF
>TRBJ2-7|TRBV7-2|TRBD2|.
TGTGCCGGCGGACTAGCGGGAGAGTACGAGCAGTACTTC
CAGGLAGEYEQYF
>TRBJ2-7|TRBV6-1|.|.
TGTGCCAGCAGTGAAGCGACGGGGAACGACTACGAGCAGTACTTC
CASSEATGNDYEQYF
>TRBJ2-3|TRBV6-4|TRBD1|once
TGTGCCAGCAGTCAAACAGGGGAGATAGATACGCAGTATTTT
CASSQTGEIDTQYF
>TRBJ1-5|TRBV27|.|.
TGTGCCAGCAGTTTAAGGACAGACTATAGCAATCAGCCCCAGCATTTT
CASSLRTDYSNQPQHF
>TRBJ2-1|TRBV3-1/TRBV3-2|.|.
TGTGCCAGCAGCCAAGGGGACTTCTCCTACAATGAGCAGTTCTTC
CASSQGDFSYNEQFF
>TRBJ2-2|TRBV6-2/TRBV6-3|.|.
TGTGCCAGCAGCCCGGACAGTTCGGCCGGGGAGCTGTTTTTT
CASSPDSSAGELFF
>TRBJ2-7|TRBV28|.|.
TGTGCCATCGGGAGAGGACAGGTCGCCTACGAGCAGTACTTC
CAIGRGQVAYEQYF
>TRBJ1-6|TRBV4-1|TRBD1|.
TGCGCCAGCAGCCTAGAACCGGGACAGGGAGTTGATAATTCACCCCTCCACTTT
CASSLEPGQGVDNSPLHF
>TRBJ2-3|TRBV24-1|.|.
TGTGCCACCAGTGATTCCCAGGGCACAGATACGCAGTATTTT
CATSDSQGTDTQYF
>TRBJ2-3|TRBV24-1|TRBD1|once
TGTGCCACCAGTGAACCCGACAGGGGGCGAACAGATACGCAGTATTTT
CATSEPDRGRTDTQYF
>TRBJ1-1|TRBV12-3/TRBV12-4|.|.
TGTGCCAGCATTCGAGGGTCGGGTGAAGCTTTCTTT
CASIRGSGEAFF
>TRBJ1-3|TRBV7-9|.|few
TGTGCCAGCAGCTTACAAATCCGAAACACCATATATTTT
CASSLQIRNTIYF
>TRBJ1-4|TRBV19|TRBD1|.
TGTGCCAGTACCCTAAACAGGGGTAATGAAAAACTGTTTTTT
CASTLNRGNEKLFF
>TRBJ1-5|TRBV25-1|TRBD1|.
TGTGCCAGCAGTGTTGGGACAGGGCATAGCAATCAGCCCCAGCATTTT
CASSVGTGHSNQPQHF
>TRBJ2-7|TRBV18|TRBD2|.
TGTGCCAGCTCACCACTTCCTCCGGGACTAGCGGGGGGCTACGAGCAGTACTTC
CASSPLPPGLAGGYEQYF
>TRBJ1-5|TRBV27|.|.
TGTGCCAGCAGTAGCGTCGCAGGGCTGGACAATCAGCCCCAGCATTTT
CASSSVAGLDNQPQHF
>TRBJ1-5|TRBV12-3/TRBV12-4|.|.
TGTGCCAGCAGCGCGACTGGGAATCAGCCCCAGCATTTT
CASSATGNQPQHF
>TRBJ1-1|TRBV20-1|.|.
TGCAGTGGACAGCTGAACACTGAAGCTTTCTTT
CSGQLNTEAFF
>TRBJ2-5|TRBV30|.|.
TGTGCCTGGAGTGTAGGGGGAACGCAAGAGACCCAGTACTTC
CAWSVGGTQETQYF
>TRBJ1-3|TRBV2|.|.
TGTGCCAGCAGTGACTTAAGGGCGCGAGGAAACACCATATATTTT
CASSDLRARGNTIYF
>TRBJ2-7|TRBV27|TRBD1|few
TGTGCCAGCAGGGCACCCGGGACAGGACACTACGAGCAGTACTTC
CASRAPGTGHYEQYF
>TRBJ2-1|TRBV6-6|TRBD1|.
TGTGCCAGCTCGACAGGGGGGAATGAGCAGTTCTTC
CASSTGGNEQFF
>TRBJ2-7|TRBV6-5|.|.
TGTGCCAGCAGTTACTCCTCCTCGACAGGAAACTACGAGCAGTACTTC
CASSYSSSTGNYEQYF
>TRBJ2-5|TRBV7-8|TRBD1|.
TGTGCCAGCAGTTATCTCAGGGGGAGTTTAGTAGGGCAAGAGACCCAGTACTTC
CASSYLRGSLVGQETQYF
>TRBJ1-5|TRBV27|.|.
TGTGCCAGCAGTCACCAAGATCAGCCCCAGCATTTT
CASSHQDQPQHF
>TRBJ2-7|TRBV6-5|.|.
TGTGCCAGCAGTTACTCGAACGAGCAGTACTTC
CASSYSNEQYF
>TRBJ1-3|TRBV18|.|.
TGTGCCAGCTCACCACCGCAGTTAAGGCAAACTGGAAACACCATATATTTT
CASSPPQLRQTGNTIYF
>TRBJ2-5|TRBV7-2|TRBD2|.
TGTGCCAGCAGTTCGGGGGGTAGAGTAGAGACCCAGTACTTC
CASSSGGRVETQYF
>TRBJ1-2|TRBV28|.|.
TGTGCCAGCAGTTTAGAGACTATAAACTATGGCTACACCTTC
CASSLETINYGYTF
>TRBJ1-2|TRBV19|TRBD1|.
TGTGCCATTGGACAGGGGCGGTATGGCTACACCTTC
CAIGQGRYGYTF